This TCR beta chain stems from a study of hypomethylating agent response in myelodysplastic syndrome. Turning to the study itself: Patients with neither complete response nor hematologic improvement were classed non-responders. Study conclusions and caveats: Richness, rarefaction diversity and clonality did not change significantly after hypomethylating treatment.

As processed by the authors: Previously reported viral-epitope specificity per VDJdb covered about 1.5% of about 160,000 unique clonotypes. TCRdb's copy holds only in-frame clones and misses some; the assay was immunoSEQ multiplex PCR. That table is the source of V, J and clone size, and D and trimming were worked out from the DNA. The repertoire holds approximately 2,000 clones, 70% to 90% seen once, with roughly 29% in the top ten. The analysis used unsorted bulk bone marrow, not T-cell subsets. Regarding this clone: Its antigen is unidentified.

Unmatched junction bases numbered 4, after V lost 5 bases and J lost 3 bases. Germline V gives CDR1 MNHEY, CDR2 SVGAGI. The CDR3 has 14 residues. This TCR was sampled from a human donor with myelodysplastic syndrome. The sample in question was bone marrow, obtained before or after starting hypomethylating agent treatment for myelodysplastic syndrome (not recorded which). The V gene is TRBV6-5, the J gene TRBJ2-1, with 7 bases identical to TRBD2. DNA for the CDR3: TGTGCCAGCAGTGGAGCGGGATACTACAATGAGCAGTTCTTC. The encoded protein is CASSGAGYYNEQFF.